Listed below are T cell receptor beta chains from one sample, sequenced in a study of T cell responses to AZD1222 COVID-19 vaccine. Data came from immunoSEQ multiplex PCR; TCRdb stores just in-frame clones and leaves some out. The sample lists 120,000 or so clones, approximately 84% occurring once. This specimen consisted of peripheral blood, obtained on day 0 of AZD1222 vaccination. The receptors here all came from an adult in good health. CDR3s include the opening cysteine and the closing phenylalanine or tryptophan. Fields, in order: V gene, J gene, D gene, clone size, CDR3 protein, CDR3 DNA. The D gene is left open where the match is weak. Clone size, where shown, is once, few, many, or a class for clones that have expanded.

v_gene: TRBV6-1
j_gene: TRBJ2-3
d_gene: TRBD1
abundance: -
CDR3aa: CASSDLNRGGGTDTQYF
CDR3nt: TGTGCCAGCAGTGACCTAAACAGGGGCGGTGGCACAGATACGCAGTATTTT

v_gene: TRBV5-6
j_gene: TRBJ1-2
d_gene: -
abundance: -
CDR3aa: CASSLSAGDGYTF
CDR3nt: TGTGCCAGCAGCTTGTCGGCAGGGGATGGCTACACCTTC

v_gene: TRBV7-8
j_gene: TRBJ2-7
d_gene: -
abundance: -
CDR3aa: CASSLAPGLVGTAYEQYF
CDR3nt: TGTGCCAGCAGCTTAGCCCCCGGTCTTGTTGGGACTGCCTACGAGCAGTACTTC

v_gene: TRBV7-9
j_gene: TRBJ2-2
d_gene: TRBD1
abundance: -
CDR3aa: CASSLSGGAGELFF
CDR3nt: TGTGCCAGCAGCTTATCAGGGGGTGCCGGGGAGCTGTTTTTT

v_gene: TRBV28
j_gene: TRBJ1-2
d_gene: TRBD1
abundance: -
CDR3aa: CASRLMTGATYGYTF
CDR3nt: TGTGCCAGCAGACTGATGACAGGGGCGACATATGGCTACACCTTC

v_gene: TRBV28
j_gene: TRBJ1-5
d_gene: -
abundance: -
CDR3aa: CASSLNPRASAEPQHF
CDR3nt: TGTGCCAGCAGTTTAAACCCCAGGGCCTCTGCGGAGCCCCAGCATTTT

v_gene: TRBV6-6
j_gene: TRBJ2-3
d_gene: TRBD1
abundance: -
CDR3aa: CASSYTRQGADTQYF
CDR3nt: TGTGCCAGCAGTTACACGAGACAGGGAGCAGATACGCAGTATTTT

v_gene: TRBV30
j_gene: TRBJ1-1
d_gene: -
abundance: -
CDR3aa: CAWSMGGPSRRTEAFF
CDR3nt: TGTGCCTGGAGTATGGGGGGCCCCTCCAGGAGGACTGAAGCTTTCTTT

v_gene: TRBV6-5
j_gene: TRBJ1-5
d_gene: -
abundance: -
CDR3aa: CAATRGGGQPQHF
CDR3nt: TGTGCCGCGACCCGAGGGGGGGGTCAGCCCCAGCATTTT

v_gene: TRBV6-1
j_gene: TRBJ2-7
d_gene: TRBD2
abundance: -
CDR3aa: CASSEALMRGGYEQYF
CDR3nt: TGTGCCAGCAGTGAAGCGCTAATGCGGGGGGGATACGAGCAGTACTTC

v_gene: TRBV7-3
j_gene: TRBJ2-7
d_gene: -
abundance: -
CDR3aa: CASSSGRAGSYEQYF
CDR3nt: TGTGCCAGCAGCTCCGGACGGGCCGGGTCCTACGAGCAGTACTTC

v_gene: TRBV7-3
j_gene: TRBJ2-7
d_gene: TRBD1
abundance: few
CDR3aa: CASSSTGYGEQYF
CDR3nt: TGTGCCAGCAGCTCGACAGGGTATGGCGAGCAGTACTTC

v_gene: TRBV12-3/TRBV12-4
j_gene: TRBJ2-7
d_gene: -
abundance: once
CDR3aa: CASSYTGLEQYF
CDR3nt: TGTGCCAGCAGCTACACAGGGCTCGAGCAGTACTTC

v_gene: TRBV28
j_gene: TRBJ2-7
d_gene: -
abundance: -
CDR3aa: CASSLRGEQYF
CDR3nt: TGTGCCAGCAGTTTAAGGGGAGAGCAGTACTTC

v_gene: TRBV12-3/TRBV12-4
j_gene: TRBJ2-5
d_gene: -
abundance: -
CDR3aa: CASVSAFQETQYF
CDR3nt: TGTGCCAGCGTTTCGGCGTTCCAAGAGACCCAGTACTTC

v_gene: TRBV27
j_gene: TRBJ2-1
d_gene: -
abundance: -
CDR3aa: CASSLEGREQFF
CDR3nt: TGTGCCAGCAGTTTAGAGGGACGAGAGCAGTTCTTC

v_gene: TRBV11-2
j_gene: TRBJ2-7
d_gene: -
abundance: -
CDR3aa: CASSFSRGSYEQYF
CDR3nt: TGTGCCAGCAGCTTTTCCAGGGGCAGCTACGAGCAGTACTTC

v_gene: TRBV18
j_gene: TRBJ1-2
d_gene: -
abundance: -
CDR3aa: CASSRDSSANYGYTF
CDR3nt: TGTGCCAGCTCCCGGGACTCTTCAGCTAACTATGGCTACACCTTC

v_gene: TRBV6-5
j_gene: TRBJ1-2
d_gene: -
abundance: -
CDR3aa: CASSSGGHYGYTF
CDR3nt: TGTGCCAGCAGTTCCGGGGGCCACTATGGCTACACCTTC

v_gene: TRBV5-1
j_gene: TRBJ2-3
d_gene: TRBD2
abundance: once
CDR3aa: CASSLGTSGSPGYTDTQYF
CDR3nt: TGCGCCAGCAGCTTGGGGACTAGCGGGAGCCCAGGCTACACAGATACGCAGTATTTT

v_gene: TRBV19
j_gene: TRBJ1-3
d_gene: -
abundance: -
CDR3aa: CASRQLSGNTIYF
CDR3nt: TGTGCCAGCAGACAACTTTCTGGAAACACCATATATTTT

v_gene: TRBV27
j_gene: TRBJ2-3
d_gene: -
abundance: -
CDR3aa: CASRAGDSPFRYF
CDR3nt: TGTGCCTCCCGGGCCGGGGACTCTCCTTTTAGGTATTTT

v_gene: TRBV30
j_gene: TRBJ1-2
d_gene: -
abundance: few
CDR3aa: CAWSVGRSYGYTF
CDR3nt: TGTGCCTGGAGTGTAGGACGGAGCTATGGCTACACCTTC

v_gene: TRBV3-1/TRBV3-2
j_gene: TRBJ2-1
d_gene: TRBD1
abundance: -
CDR3aa: CASSHWGQNKYEQFF
CDR3nt: TGTGCCAGCAGCCATTGGGGACAGAACAAGTATGAGCAGTTCTTC

v_gene: TRBV7-9
j_gene: TRBJ1-5
d_gene: -
abundance: -
CDR3aa: CASSLPGIQPQHF
CDR3nt: TGTGCCAGCAGCTTACCAGGGATACAGCCCCAGCATTTT

v_gene: TRBV27
j_gene: TRBJ2-7
d_gene: -
abundance: once
CDR3aa: CASSLGAGPKVSYEQYF
CDR3nt: TGTGCCAGCAGTTTAGGGGCAGGGCCTAAAGTCTCCTACGAGCAGTACTTC

v_gene: TRBV5-1
j_gene: TRBJ1-3
d_gene: -
abundance: -
CDR3aa: CASSRDGGPRNTIYF
CDR3nt: TGCGCCAGCAGCCGGGACGGGGGCCCTCGAAACACCATATATTTT

v_gene: TRBV4-1
j_gene: TRBJ1-3
d_gene: -
abundance: -
CDR3aa: CASSQPAGRGNTIYF
CDR3nt: TGCGCCAGCAGCCAACCGGCAGGGCGGGGAAACACCATATATTTT

v_gene: TRBV6-5
j_gene: TRBJ2-3
d_gene: TRBD1
abundance: -
CDR3aa: CASSRTGLGDTQYF
CDR3nt: TGTGCCAGCAGTCGGACAGGGCTTGGGGATACGCAGTATTTT

v_gene: TRBV19
j_gene: TRBJ1-2
d_gene: -
abundance: -
CDR3aa: CASSTQVTGYGYTF
CDR3nt: TGTGCCAGTAGTACCCAGGTCACCGGCTATGGCTACACCTTC

v_gene: TRBV6-5
j_gene: TRBJ2-5
d_gene: -
abundance: -
CDR3aa: CASSQETQYF
CDR3nt: TGTGCCAGCAGTCAGGAGACCCAGTACTTC

v_gene: TRBV27
j_gene: TRBJ2-7
d_gene: TRBD2
abundance: -
CDR3aa: CASSFGLAYEQYF
CDR3nt: TGTGCCAGCAGTTTCGGACTAGCCTACGAGCAGTACTTC

v_gene: TRBV6-2/TRBV6-3
j_gene: TRBJ2-7
d_gene: -
abundance: -
CDR3aa: CASSYFGGLSYEQYF
CDR3nt: TGTGCCAGCAGTTACTTCGGGGGACTCTCCTACGAGCAGTACTTC

v_gene: TRBV28
j_gene: TRBJ2-1
d_gene: TRBD2
abundance: once
CDR3aa: CASSSPTSGAYNEQFF
CDR3nt: TGTGCCAGCAGTAGCCCGACTAGCGGAGCCTACAATGAGCAGTTCTTC

v_gene: TRBV27
j_gene: TRBJ1-2
d_gene: -
abundance: -
CDR3aa: CASSVLGVGYGYTF
CDR3nt: TGTGCCAGCAGTGTCCTAGGGGTCGGCTATGGCTACACCTTC

v_gene: TRBV3-1/TRBV3-2
j_gene: TRBJ2-1
d_gene: -
abundance: -
CDR3aa: CASSREINEQFF
CDR3nt: TGTGCCAGCAGCCGAGAGATCAATGAGCAGTTCTTC

v_gene: TRBV5-1
j_gene: TRBJ2-3
d_gene: TRBD1
abundance: -
CDR3aa: CASNMIGTGTDTQYF
CDR3nt: TGCGCCAGCAATATGATCGGGACAGGGACAGATACGCAGTATTTT

v_gene: TRBV6-1
j_gene: TRBJ2-3
d_gene: TRBD2
abundance: -
CDR3aa: CASSESVAGAVDTQYF
CDR3nt: TGTGCCAGCAGTGAATCGGTAGCGGGAGCTGTAGATACGCAGTATTTT

v_gene: TRBV6-5
j_gene: TRBJ2-1
d_gene: -
abundance: -
CDR3aa: CASSYSGMGGNEQFF
CDR3nt: TGTGCCAGCAGTTACTCGGGGATGGGCGGAAATGAGCAGTTCTTC

v_gene: TRBV4-1
j_gene: TRBJ2-1
d_gene: -
abundance: once
CDR3aa: CASSQVYGTYNEQFF
CDR3nt: TGCGCCAGCAGCCAAGTTTACGGGACCTACAATGAGCAGTTCTTC

v_gene: TRBV7-2
j_gene: TRBJ2-1
d_gene: -
abundance: once
CDR3aa: CASAFPGGPNEQFF
CDR3nt: TGTGCCAGCGCCTTCCCGGGGGGCCCCAATGAGCAGTTCTTC

v_gene: TRBV30
j_gene: TRBJ1-1
d_gene: -
abundance: -
CDR3aa: CAWSQSKEAFF
CDR3nt: TGTGCCTGGAGTCAGTCGAAGGAAGCTTTCTTT

v_gene: TRBV3-1/TRBV3-2
j_gene: TRBJ2-5
d_gene: -
abundance: -
CDR3aa: CASSPPVGTQYF
CDR3nt: TGTGCCAGCAGCCCGCCGGTGGGGACCCAGTACTTC